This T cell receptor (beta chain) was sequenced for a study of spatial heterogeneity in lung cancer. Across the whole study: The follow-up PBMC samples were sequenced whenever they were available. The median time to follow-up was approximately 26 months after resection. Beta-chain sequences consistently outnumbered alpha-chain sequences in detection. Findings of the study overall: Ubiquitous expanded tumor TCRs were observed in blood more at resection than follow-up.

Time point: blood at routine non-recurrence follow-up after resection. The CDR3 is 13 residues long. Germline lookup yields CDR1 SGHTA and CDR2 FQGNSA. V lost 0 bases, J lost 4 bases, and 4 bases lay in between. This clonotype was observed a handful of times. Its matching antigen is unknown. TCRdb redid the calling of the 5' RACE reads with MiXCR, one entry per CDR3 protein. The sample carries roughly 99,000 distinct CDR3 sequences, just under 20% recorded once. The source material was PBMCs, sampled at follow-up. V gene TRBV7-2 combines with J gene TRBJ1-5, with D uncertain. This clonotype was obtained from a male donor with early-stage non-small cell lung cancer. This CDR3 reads CASSLARNQPQHF. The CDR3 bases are TGTGCCAGCAGCTTAGCCAGAAATCAGCCCCAGCATTTT. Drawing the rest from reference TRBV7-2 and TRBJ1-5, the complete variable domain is GAGVSQSPSNKVTEKGKDVELRCDPISGHTALYWYRQSLGQGLEFLIYFQGNSAPDKSGLPSDRFSAERTGGSVSTLTIQRTQQEDSAVYLCASSLARNQPQHFGDGTRLSIL.